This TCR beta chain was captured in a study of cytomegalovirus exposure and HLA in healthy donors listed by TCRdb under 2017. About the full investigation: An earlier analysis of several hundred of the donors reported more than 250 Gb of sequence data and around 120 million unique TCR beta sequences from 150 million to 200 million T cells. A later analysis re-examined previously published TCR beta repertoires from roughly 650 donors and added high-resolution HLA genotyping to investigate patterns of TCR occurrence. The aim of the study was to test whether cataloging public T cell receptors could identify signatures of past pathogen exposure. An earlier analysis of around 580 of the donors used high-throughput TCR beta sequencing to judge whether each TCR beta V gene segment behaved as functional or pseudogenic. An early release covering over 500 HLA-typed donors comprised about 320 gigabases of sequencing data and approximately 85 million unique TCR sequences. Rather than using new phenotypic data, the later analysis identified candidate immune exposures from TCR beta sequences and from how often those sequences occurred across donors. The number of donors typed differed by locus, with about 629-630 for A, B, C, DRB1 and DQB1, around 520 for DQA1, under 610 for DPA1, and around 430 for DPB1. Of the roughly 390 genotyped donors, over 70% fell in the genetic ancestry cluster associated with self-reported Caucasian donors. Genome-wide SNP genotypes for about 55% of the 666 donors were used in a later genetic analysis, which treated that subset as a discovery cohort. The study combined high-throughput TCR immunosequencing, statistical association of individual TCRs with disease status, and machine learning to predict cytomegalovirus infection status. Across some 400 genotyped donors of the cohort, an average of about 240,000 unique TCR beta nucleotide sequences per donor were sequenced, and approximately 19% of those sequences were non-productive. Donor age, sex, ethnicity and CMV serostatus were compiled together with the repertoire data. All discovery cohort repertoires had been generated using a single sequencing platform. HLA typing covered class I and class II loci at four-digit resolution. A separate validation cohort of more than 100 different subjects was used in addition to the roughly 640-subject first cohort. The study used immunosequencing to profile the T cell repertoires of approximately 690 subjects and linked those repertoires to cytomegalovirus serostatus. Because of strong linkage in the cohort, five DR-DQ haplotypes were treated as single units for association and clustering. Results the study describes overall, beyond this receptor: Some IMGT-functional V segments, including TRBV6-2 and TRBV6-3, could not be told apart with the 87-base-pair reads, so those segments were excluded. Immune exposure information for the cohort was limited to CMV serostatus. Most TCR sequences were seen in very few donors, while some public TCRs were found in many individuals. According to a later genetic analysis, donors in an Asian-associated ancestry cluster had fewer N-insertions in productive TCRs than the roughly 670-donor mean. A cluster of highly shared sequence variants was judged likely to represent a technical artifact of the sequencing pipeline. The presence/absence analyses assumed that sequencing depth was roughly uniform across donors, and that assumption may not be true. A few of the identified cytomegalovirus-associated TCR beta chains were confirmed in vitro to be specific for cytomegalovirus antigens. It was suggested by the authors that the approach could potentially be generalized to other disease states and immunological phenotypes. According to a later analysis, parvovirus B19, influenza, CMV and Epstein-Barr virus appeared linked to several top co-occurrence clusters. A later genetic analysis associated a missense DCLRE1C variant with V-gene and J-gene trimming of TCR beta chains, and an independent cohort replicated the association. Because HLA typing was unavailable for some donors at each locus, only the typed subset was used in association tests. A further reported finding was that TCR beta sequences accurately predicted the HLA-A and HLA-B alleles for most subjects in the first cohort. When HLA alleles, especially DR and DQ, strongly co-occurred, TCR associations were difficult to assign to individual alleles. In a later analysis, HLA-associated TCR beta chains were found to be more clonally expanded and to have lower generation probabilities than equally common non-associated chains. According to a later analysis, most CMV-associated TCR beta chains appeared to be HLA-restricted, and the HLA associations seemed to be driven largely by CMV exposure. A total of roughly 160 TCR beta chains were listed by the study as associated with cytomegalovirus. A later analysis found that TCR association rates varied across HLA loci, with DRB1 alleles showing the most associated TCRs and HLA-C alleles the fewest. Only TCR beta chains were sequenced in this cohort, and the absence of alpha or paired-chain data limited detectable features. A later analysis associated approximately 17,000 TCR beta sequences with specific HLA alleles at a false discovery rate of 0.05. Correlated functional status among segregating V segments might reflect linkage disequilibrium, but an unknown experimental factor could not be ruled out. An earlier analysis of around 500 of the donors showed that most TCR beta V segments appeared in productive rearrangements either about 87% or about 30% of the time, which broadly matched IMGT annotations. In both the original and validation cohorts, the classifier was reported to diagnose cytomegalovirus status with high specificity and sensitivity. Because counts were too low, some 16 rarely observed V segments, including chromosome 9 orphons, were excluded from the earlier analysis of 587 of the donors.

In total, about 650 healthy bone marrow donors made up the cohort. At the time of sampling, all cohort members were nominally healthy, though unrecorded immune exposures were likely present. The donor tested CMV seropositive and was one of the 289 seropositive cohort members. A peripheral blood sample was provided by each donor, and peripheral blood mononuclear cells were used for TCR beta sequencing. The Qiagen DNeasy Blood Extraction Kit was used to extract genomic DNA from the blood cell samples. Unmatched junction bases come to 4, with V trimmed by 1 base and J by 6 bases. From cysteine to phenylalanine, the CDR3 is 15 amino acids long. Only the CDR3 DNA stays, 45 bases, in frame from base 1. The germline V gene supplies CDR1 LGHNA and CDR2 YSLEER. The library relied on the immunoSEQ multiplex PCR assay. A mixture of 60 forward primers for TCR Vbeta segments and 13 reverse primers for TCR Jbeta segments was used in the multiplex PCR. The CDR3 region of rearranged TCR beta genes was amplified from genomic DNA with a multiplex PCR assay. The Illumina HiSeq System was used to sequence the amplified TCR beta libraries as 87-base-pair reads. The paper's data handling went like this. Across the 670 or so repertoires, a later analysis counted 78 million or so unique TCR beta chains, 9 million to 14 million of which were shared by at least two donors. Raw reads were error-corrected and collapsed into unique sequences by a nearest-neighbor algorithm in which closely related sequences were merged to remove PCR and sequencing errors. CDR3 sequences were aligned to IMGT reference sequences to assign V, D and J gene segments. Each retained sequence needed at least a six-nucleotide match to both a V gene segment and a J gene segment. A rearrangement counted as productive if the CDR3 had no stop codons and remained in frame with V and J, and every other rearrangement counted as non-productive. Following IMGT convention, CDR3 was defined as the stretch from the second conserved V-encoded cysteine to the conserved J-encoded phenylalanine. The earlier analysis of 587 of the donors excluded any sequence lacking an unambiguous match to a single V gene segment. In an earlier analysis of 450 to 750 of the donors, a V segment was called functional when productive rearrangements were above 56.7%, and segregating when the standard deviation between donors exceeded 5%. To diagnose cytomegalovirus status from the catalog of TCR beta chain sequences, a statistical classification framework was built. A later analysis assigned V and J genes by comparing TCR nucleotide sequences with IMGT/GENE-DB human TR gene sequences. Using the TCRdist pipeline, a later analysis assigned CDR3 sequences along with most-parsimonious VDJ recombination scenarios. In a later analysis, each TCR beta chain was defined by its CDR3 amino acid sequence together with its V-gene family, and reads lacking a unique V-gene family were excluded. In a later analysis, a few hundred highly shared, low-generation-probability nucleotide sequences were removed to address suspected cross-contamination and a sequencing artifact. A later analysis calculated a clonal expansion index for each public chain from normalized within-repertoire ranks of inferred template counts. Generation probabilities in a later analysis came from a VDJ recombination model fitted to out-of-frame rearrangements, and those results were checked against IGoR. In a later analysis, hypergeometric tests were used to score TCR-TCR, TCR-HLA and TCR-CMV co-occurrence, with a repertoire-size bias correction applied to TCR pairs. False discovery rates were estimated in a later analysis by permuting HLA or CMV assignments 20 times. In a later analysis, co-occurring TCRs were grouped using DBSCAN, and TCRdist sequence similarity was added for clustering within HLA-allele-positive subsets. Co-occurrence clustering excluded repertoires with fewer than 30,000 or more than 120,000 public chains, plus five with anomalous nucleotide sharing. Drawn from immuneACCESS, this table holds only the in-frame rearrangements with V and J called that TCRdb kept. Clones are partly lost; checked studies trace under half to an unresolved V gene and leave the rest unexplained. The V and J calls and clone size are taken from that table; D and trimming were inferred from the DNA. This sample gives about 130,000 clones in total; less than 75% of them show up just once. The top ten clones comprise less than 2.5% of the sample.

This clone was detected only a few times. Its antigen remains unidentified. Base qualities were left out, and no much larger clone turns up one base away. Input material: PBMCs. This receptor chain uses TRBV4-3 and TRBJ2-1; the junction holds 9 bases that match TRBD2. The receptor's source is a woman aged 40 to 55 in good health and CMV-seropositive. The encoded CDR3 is CASSQVVSGSNEQFF. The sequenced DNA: TGCGCCAGCAGCCAAGTTGTTAGCGGGAGCAATGAGCAGTTCTTC.